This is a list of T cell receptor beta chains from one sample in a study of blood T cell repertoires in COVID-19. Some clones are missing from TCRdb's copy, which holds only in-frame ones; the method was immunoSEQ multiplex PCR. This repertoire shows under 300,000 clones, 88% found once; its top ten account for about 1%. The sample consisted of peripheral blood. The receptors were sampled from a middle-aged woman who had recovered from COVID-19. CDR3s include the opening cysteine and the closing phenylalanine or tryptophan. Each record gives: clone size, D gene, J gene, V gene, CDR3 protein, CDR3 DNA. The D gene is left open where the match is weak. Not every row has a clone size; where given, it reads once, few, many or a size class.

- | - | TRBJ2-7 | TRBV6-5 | CASTPRVRVYEQYF | TGTGCCAGCACCCCCCGGGTCAGGGTCTACGAGCAGTACTTC
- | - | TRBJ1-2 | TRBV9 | CASSGGLAYGYTF | TGTGCCAGCAGCGGAGGGCTTGCCTATGGCTACACCTTC
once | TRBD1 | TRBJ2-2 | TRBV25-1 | CASRTGSDGELFF | TGTGCCAGCAGGACAGGGTCCGACGGGGAGCTGTTTTTT
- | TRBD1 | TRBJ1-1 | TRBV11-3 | CASSPRTGRETTEAFF | TGTGCCAGCAGCCCGAGGACAGGGAGGGAGACCACTGAAGCTTTCTTT
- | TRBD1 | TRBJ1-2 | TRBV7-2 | CASSAPGQGLSYTF | TGTGCCAGCAGCGCCCCGGGACAGGGGCTCAGCTACACCTTC
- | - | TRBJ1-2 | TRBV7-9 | CASSLAWGDGYTF | TGTGCCAGCAGCTTAGCTTGGGGCGATGGCTACACCTTC
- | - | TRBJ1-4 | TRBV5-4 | CASSLGAAVGKLFF | TGTGCCAGCAGCTTGGGGGCAGCCGTCGGAAAACTGTTTTTT
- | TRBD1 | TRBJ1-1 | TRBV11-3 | CASSQGGGAANTEAFF | TGTGCCAGCAGCCAGGGGGGCGGGGCAGCGAACACTGAAGCTTTCTTT
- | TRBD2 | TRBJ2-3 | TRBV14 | CASSRLAGRQDTQYF | TGTGCCAGCAGCCGACTAGCGGGGAGGCAGGATACGCAGTATTTT
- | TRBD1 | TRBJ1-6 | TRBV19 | CASSPPQGAANSPLHF | TGTGCCAGCTCGCCACCTCAGGGGGCGGCGAATTCACCCCTCCACTTT
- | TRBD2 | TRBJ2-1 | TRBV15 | CATSRGSGSSYNEQFF | TGTGCCACCAGCAGAGGTAGCGGGAGCTCCTACAATGAGCAGTTCTTC
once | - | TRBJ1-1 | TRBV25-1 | CASSGTGIEAFF | TGTGCCAGCAGTGGAACAGGGATTGAAGCTTTCTTT
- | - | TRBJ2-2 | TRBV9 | CASSVGPRTGSGELFF | TGTGCCAGCAGCGTAGGGCCCCGGACTGGGTCCGGGGAGCTGTTTTTT
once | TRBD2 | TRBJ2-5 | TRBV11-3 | CASSLDFSGSGQETQYF | TGTGCCAGCAGCTTAGATTTTAGCGGGAGCGGTCAAGAGACCCAGTACTTC
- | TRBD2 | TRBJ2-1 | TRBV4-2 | CASSQLGTSGNEQFF | TGTGCCAGCAGCCAGTTGGGGACTAGCGGCAATGAGCAGTTCTTC
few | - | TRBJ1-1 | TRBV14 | CASSHKRGVWAEAFF | TGTGCCAGCAGCCACAAACGCGGGGTTTGGGCTGAAGCTTTCTTT
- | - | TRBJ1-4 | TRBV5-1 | CASSLATGFEKLFF | TGCGCCAGCAGCCTTGCGACAGGTTTTGAAAAACTGTTTTTT
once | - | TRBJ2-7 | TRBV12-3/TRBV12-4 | CASSQRAGYEQYF | TGTGCCAGCAGTCAACGTGCCGGTTACGAGCAGTACTTC
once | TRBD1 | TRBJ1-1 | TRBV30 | CAWRGQGGTEAFF | TGTGCCTGGAGGGGACAGGGGGGTACTGAAGCTTTCTTT
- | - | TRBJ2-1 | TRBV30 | CAWSVGGNNEQFF | TGTGCCTGGAGTGTAGGCGGGAACAATGAGCAGTTCTTC
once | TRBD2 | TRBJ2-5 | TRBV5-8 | CASSGGGRQETQYF | TGTGCCAGCAGCGGGGGGGGTCGGCAAGAGACCCAGTACTTC
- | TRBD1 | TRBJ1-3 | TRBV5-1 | CASTRTGQGNTIYF | TGCGCCAGCACCCGGACAGGGCAAGGAAACACCATATATTTT
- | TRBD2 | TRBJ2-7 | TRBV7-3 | CASSLGLAGSYEQYF | TGTGCCAGCAGCTTAGGACTAGCGGGTTCCTACGAGCAGTACTTC
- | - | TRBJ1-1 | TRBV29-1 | CSGMDTGGSLNTEAFF | TGCAGCGGGATGGACACTGGAGGGTCTCTGAACACTGAAGCTTTCTTT
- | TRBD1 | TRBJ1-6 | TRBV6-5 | CASSYQGANSPLHF | TGTGCCAGCAGTTACCAGGGGGCTAATTCACCCCTCCACTTT
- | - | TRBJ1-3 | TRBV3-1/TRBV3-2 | CASSQVAGRTGNTIYF | TGTGCCAGCAGCCAGGTCGCAGGGAGGACTGGAAACACCATATATTTT
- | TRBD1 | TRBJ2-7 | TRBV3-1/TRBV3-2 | CASSRGTGGYEQYF | TGTGCCAGCAGCCGGGGGACAGGGGGCTACGAGCAGTACTTC
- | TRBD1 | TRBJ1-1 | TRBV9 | CASNPGTGWGNTEAFF | TGTGCCAGCAACCCCGGGACAGGGTGGGGGAACACTGAAGCTTTCTTT